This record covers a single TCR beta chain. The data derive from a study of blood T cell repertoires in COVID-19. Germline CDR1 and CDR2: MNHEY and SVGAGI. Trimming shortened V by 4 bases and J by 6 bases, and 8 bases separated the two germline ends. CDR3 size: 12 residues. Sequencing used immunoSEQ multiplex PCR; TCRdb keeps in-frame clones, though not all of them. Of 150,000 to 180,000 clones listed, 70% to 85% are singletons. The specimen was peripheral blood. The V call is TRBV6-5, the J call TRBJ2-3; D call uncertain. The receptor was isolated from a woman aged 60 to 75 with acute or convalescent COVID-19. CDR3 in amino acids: CASSLESDTQYF. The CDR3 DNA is TGTGCCAGCAGTTTGGAGAGTGATACGCAGTATTTT.